This T cell receptor (beta chain) was recorded in a study of shared clonotypes between healthy human individuals (dated by TCRdb to about 2020). With regard to the full study: The cohort included a few men and a couple of women between 18 and 49 years of age. Different laboratories and diverse techniques were used to prepare libraries and sequence TCR repertoires, to increase sequencing depth and limit assay-specific biases. Per donor, leukapheresis produced somewhere between about 0.85 and 8.9 billion PBMCs. The study deeply sequenced blood TCR repertoires of about five healthy adults to estimate repertoire size and the extent of clonotype sharing between individuals. For each donor, CD4 naive and CD4 memory were each run on three plates, CD8 naive on two plates, and CD8 memory on one plate.

According to the germline V gene, CDR1 reads SGHRS and CDR2 reads YFSETQ. Relative to germline, V is 0 bases shorter and J is 5 bases shorter, with 13 bases between their ends. The CDR3 measures 15 amino acids from cysteine to phenylalanine. Only CDR3 DNA remains: 45 bases, in frame from the first base. TCR CDR3 regions were amplified from genomic DNA by multiplex PCR using the deep immunoSEQ assay. Extracted genomic DNA from each cell subset was spread evenly across all wells of several immunoSEQ 96-well plates, with each plate serving as a replicate. For sorted subsets, each replicate PCR was loaded with around 220 ng genomic DNA, equivalent to 30,000 or so T cell genomes. The purified libraries were quantified using a Qubit 3.0 fluorometer, sized with a Bioanalyzer 2100, and then quantified again using the KAPA Library Quantification kit. Every immunoSEQ 96-well plate was sequenced on a separate single-read 150-cycle Illumina NextSeq 550 flow cell. The original pipeline was this. Because the immunoSEQ output included only junctional sequences and no quality scores, the filtering could not be the same as the filtering used for full-length reads. Sequences were annotated with PyIR, a Python wrapper for IgBLAST v1.9, using IMGT germline references to assign V/J genes and CDR3. Reads with weak V/J assignments (E-value above 1e-6), missing CDR3, stop codons, out-of-frame junctions, or ambiguous translated residues were removed. V3J clonotypes were defined as sequences sharing an identical inferred V gene, J gene, and CDR3 amino acid sequence. The percentage overlap between two repertoires was calculated by dividing the number of shared unique clonotypes by the size of the smaller repertoire. RTK rarefaction, the Chao1 estimator, and Recon v2.1 estimates of unobserved clonotypes were used to assess repertoire richness. Generation probabilities for all TCRbeta clonotypes obtained by the gDNA method from a few donors were computed using OLGA. In TCRdb, the immuneACCESS table is reduced to in-frame sequences with V and J assigned. These tables do not hold every clone; where another copy was compared, an unresolved V gene accounts for under half, and the others remain unexplained. Clonal size and the V and J genes are those of that table, whereas D and trimming came from the DNA. The sample table contains about 2 million clones; only one count was recorded for 85% to 95% of them. In total, the top ten clones hold roughly 0.13% of the sample.

Concerning this clone itself: It has no known antigen specificity. No much larger clonotype is one base removed from it; base qualities were not supplied.

The donors were healthy, HIV-negative adults who had no recently reported acute infections or vaccinations. Every donor was a Caucasian adult living in Nashville, Tennessee, USA. CD4+ T cells were enriched by magnetic negative selection, after which naive cells were positively selected on CD45RA and the negative fraction was taken as the memory subset. Blood was collected by leukapheresis, and PBMCs were isolated by Ficoll-Histopaque density gradient centrifugation and then cryopreserved in liquid nitrogen vapor phase. Analytical flow cytometry was used to check the purity and quantity of each magnetically sorted T cell population. Genomic DNA was isolated from every sorted fraction and measured by UV absorbance on a Nanodrop 2000c. The investigation overall reported the following: Around 5.4% of naive CD4, around 3.5% of naive CD8, 2.3% of memory CD4, and roughly 0.4% of memory CD8 clonotypes were shared across four donors. Rarefaction of sorted-subset datasets indicated incomplete sequencing despite the large sequencing depth. Sampling was limited to blood, and TCR repertoires in tissue likely differ from TCR repertoires in blood. Higher generation probabilities were observed for clonotypes shared by all four sorted-subset donors than for non-shared clonotypes. Pairwise subsampling led to the expectation that sequencing depth would affect the degree of clonotype sharing among donors. Because the study included only a small number of donors, the genetic and exposure-history diversity represented was limited. Naive subsets generally had larger estimated clonotype richness than memory subsets did.

The receptor comes from a young man in good health. Sample: naive CD4+ T cells sorted from blood. In the paper's terms, the cell subset or site label means: CD45RA+ positively selected. The V and J genes are TRBV5-1 and TRBJ2-3; the D segment could be TRBD1, given 5 matching bases. The CDR3 reads CASSLVRQGRDTQYF. The DNA sequence is TGCGCCAGCAGCTTGGTCCGGCAGGGAAGAGATACGCAGTATTTT.